A selection of T cell receptor beta chains follows, all from one sample in a study of regulatory T cells in long-lasting Graves disease. TCRdb re-called the multiplex PCR reads through MiXCR, storing one row per CDR3 protein. The data show 530,000 or so distinct CDR3 sequences, roughly 15% seen once. These records were also assigned to another study, of T cells in Graves' hyperthyroidism and ophthalmopathy.

The sample consisted of peripheral blood mononuclear cells (PBMCs), taken at new diagnosis, from a patient treated with antithyroid drugs. The receptors were sampled from a man between 18 and 35 years old with Graves disease. CDR3s include the opening cysteine and the closing phenylalanine or tryptophan. A D gene is named only where the DNA matches it firmly. Clone size is shown for a subset of rows, as once, few, many or a class of expanded clone.

J,size,D,V,CDR3,DNA
TRBJ1-1,many,.,TRBV6-1,CASSLGPRNTEAFF,TGTGCCAGCAGCCTCGGACCGAGAAACACTGAAGCTTTCTTT
TRBJ1-1,many,TRBD1,TRBV5-1,CASSSQGQGDTEAFF,TGCGCCAGCAGCTCTCAAGGACAGGGGGACACTGAAGCTTTCTTT
TRBJ1-5,many,TRBD1,TRBV20-1,CSARTGSNQPQHF,TGCAGTGCGCGGACAGGGAGCAATCAGCCCCAGCATTTT
TRBJ1-3,once,TRBD1,TRBV6-1,CASSVDRAGNTIYF,TGTGCCAGCTCGGTCGACAGGGCTGGAAACACCATATATTTT
TRBJ1-2,.,.,TRBV30,CAWSTDGYTF,TGTGCCTGGAGTACCGATGGCTACACCTTC
TRBJ2-7,few,.,TRBV28,CASLLTGEDGYEQYF,TGTGCCAGCCTTCTTACAGGGGAGGACGGGTACGAGCAGTACTTC
TRBJ2-7,.,.,TRBV27,CASSFRTALYEQYF,TGTGCCAGCAGTTTTCGGACTGCACTCTACGAGCAGTACTTC
TRBJ2-1,.,TRBD2,TRBV7-2,CASSVGGTPLEQFF,TGTGCCAGCAGCGTGGGGGGGACTCCACTAGAGCAGTTCTTC
TRBJ2-2,.,TRBD1,TRBV12-3/TRBV12-4,CASSSAGTGRTGELFF,TGTGCCAGCAGTTCAGCCGGGACAGGGCGGACCGGGGAGCTGTTTTTT
TRBJ1-2,many,.,TRBV2,CASSAGPLTGYTF,TGTGCCAGCAGTGCGGGACCCCTTACGGGCTACACCTTC
TRBJ2-5,many,.,TRBV3-1,CASSLEYEETQYF,TGTGCCAGCAGCCTGGAATATGAAGAGACCCAGTACTTC